This section outlines one TCR beta chain sequence together with its context. Mismatch with germline at one junction end may stem from a read error. The authors ran a second PCR of roughly 6 to 12 cycles using a sample-barcoded 5' primer and a J-beta primer mix. Each CDR3 protein gets one entry after TCRdb re-called the 5' RACE reads with MiXCR. The data show around 850,000 distinct CDR3 sequences, approximately 35% seen once. Germline CDR1 is LGHNA and CDR2 is YSLEER. The CDR3 extends over 20 amino acids. The sample is drawn from a study of blood T cells in healthy people across ages. The source is a man aged 18 to 30 in good health. The rearrangement uses TRBV4-3 and TRBJ2-1; 12 nucleotides align to TRBD2. Sequenced input: blood. The CDR3 nucleotides are TGCGCCAGCGGCCAAGATCTACTAGCGGGGGGCTGGAGCTCCTACAATGAGCAGTTCTTC. This encodes CASGQDLLAGGWSSYNEQFF.